A selection of T cell receptor beta chains follows, all from one sample in a study of OX40 agonist ivuxolimab in advanced cancers. TCRdb keeps only in-frame clones here, not all; method: immunoSEQ multiplex PCR. In the table there are about 83,000 clones, about 81% of which are singletons. This sample comprised CD4+ or CD8+ T cells sorted from blood, obtained in a trial of the OX40 agonist ivuxolimab. The receptors come from an adult with an advanced solid tumor such as melanoma, head and neck, liver or kidney cancer. The CDR3 runs from the conserved cysteine through the conserved F or W. D genes are given only for firm matches. The size entry is marked missing in some rows and otherwise reads once, few, many or a size class.

j_gene | v_gene | abundance | d_gene | CDR3aa | CDR3nt
TRBJ2-5 | TRBV7-3 | once | TRBD1 | CASSLTGGGRMETQYF | TGTGCCAGCAGCCTCACAGGGGGCGGAAGAATGGAGACCCAGTACTTC
TRBJ1-1 | TRBV14 | once | - | CASSQDPPPMNTEAFF | TGTGCCAGCAGCCAAGATCCGCCCCCTATGAACACTGAAGCTTTCTTT
TRBJ2-3 | TRBV6-6 | - | - | CASSYLSDTQYF | TGTGCCAGCAGTTACCTTTCAGATACGCAGTATTTT
TRBJ1-5 | TRBV19 | once | TRBD1 | CASSTGGAFGSNQPQHF | TGTGCCAGTAGTACAGGGGGCGCCTTTGGGAGCAATCAGCCCCAGCATTTT
TRBJ2-1 | TRBV2 | - | - | CASNGYYNEQFF | TGTGCCAGCAATGGGTACTACAATGAGCAGTTCTTC
TRBJ1-4 | TRBV5-1 | - | - | CASSLAGPEKLFF | TGCGCCAGCAGCTTGGCAGGGCCTGAAAAACTGTTTTTT
TRBJ1-1 | TRBV11-2 | few | - | CASSLEPGANTEAFF | TGTGCCAGCAGCTTAGAGCCAGGGGCGAACACTGAAGCTTTCTTT
TRBJ2-3 | TRBV11-2 | - | - | CASSPERLATDTQYF | TGTGCCAGCAGCCCAGAACGCCTAGCGACAGATACGCAGTATTTT
TRBJ2-5 | TRBV28 | - | - | CASSPTAQGTQYF | TGTGCCAGCAGCCCGACCGCGCAGGGGACCCAGTACTTC
TRBJ1-2 | TRBV5-5 | - | - | CASSLVLSGSYGYTF | TGTGCCAGCAGCTTGGTTCTTTCAGGTTCCTATGGCTACACCTTC
TRBJ1-2 | TRBV9 | - | - | CASSAQGGQKDYGYTF | TGTGCCAGCAGCGCTCAGGGCGGACAGAAGGACTATGGCTACACCTTC
TRBJ1-2 | TRBV6-5 | - | - | CASSLYPGANYGYTF | TGTGCCAGCAGCCTCTACCCAGGGGCCAACTATGGCTACACCTTC
TRBJ1-3 | TRBV7-9 | - | - | CASSRGSEPGNTIYF | TGTGCCAGCAGCCGCGGTAGCGAGCCTGGAAACACCATATATTTT
TRBJ1-5 | TRBV5-4 | - | TRBD1 | CASSLYTGTGGFGQPQHF | TGTGCCAGCAGCTTGTACACCGGGACAGGGGGTTTCGGTCAGCCCCAGCATTTT
TRBJ1-1 | TRBV7-2 | - | - | CASPGAGFGAFF | TGTGCCAGCCCCGGGGCCGGGTTTGGTGCTTTCTTT
TRBJ2-7 | TRBV7-8 | - | - | CASRPNSFGDSYEQYF | TGTGCCAGCAGACCAAACAGCTTTGGGGATTCCTACGAGCAGTACTTC
TRBJ1-1 | TRBV5-1 | - | - | CASTAGGYGTEAFF | TGCGCCAGCACCGCGGGGGGGTACGGCACTGAAGCTTTCTTT
TRBJ2-5 | TRBV2 | - | - | CASSEAGWKKGQETQYF | TGTGCCAGCAGCGAGGCGGGGTGGAAGAAAGGACAAGAGACCCAGTACTTC
TRBJ2-7 | TRBV28 | - | TRBD2 | CASRAGEYYEQYF | TGTGCCAGCAGGGCGGGGGAGTACTACGAGCAGTACTTC
TRBJ2-1 | TRBV7-3 | - | - | CASSTRGRADEQFF | TGTGCCAGCAGCACGAGGGGCAGGGCTGATGAGCAGTTCTTC
TRBJ2-5 | TRBV4-2 | - | TRBD2 | CASSQDNQRGGLETQYF | TGTGCCAGCAGCCAAGATAACCAGCGGGGGGGCCTCGAGACCCAGTACTTC
TRBJ1-2 | TRBV28 | few | - | CASSLTRRRGYTF | TGTGCCAGCAGTTTAACCCGAAGGAGAGGCTACACCTTC
TRBJ2-7 | TRBV5-1 | - | TRBD2 | CASSFGGANYEQYF | TGCGCCAGCAGCTTCGGGGGGGCGAACTACGAGCAGTACTTC
TRBJ1-2 | TRBV2 | - | - | CASSPTGGGYTF | TGTGCCAGCAGTCCAACAGGAGGAGGCTACACCTTC
TRBJ2-7 | TRBV6-5 | - | TRBD1 | CASTQGQGTYEQYF | TGTGCCAGCACCCAGGGACAGGGGACCTACGAGCAGTACTTC
TRBJ2-7 | TRBV7-9 | few | - | CASSSDKLFYEQYF | TGTGCCAGCAGCTCAGACAAACTCTTCTACGAGCAGTACTTC
TRBJ2-1 | TRBV5-1 | few | TRBD1 | CASSMTGGAMNEQFF | TGCGCCAGCAGCATGACAGGGGGCGCGATGAATGAGCAGTTCTTC
TRBJ2-2 | TRBV6-4 | - | - | CASSERQITNTGELFF | TGTGCCAGCAGTGAGAGACAGATAACGAACACCGGGGAGCTGTTTTTT
TRBJ2-2 | TRBV27 | once | - | CASKPGLTEELFF | TGTGCCAGCAAGCCGGGACTTACCGAGGAGCTGTTTTTT
TRBJ2-7 | TRBV30 | once | TRBD2 | CAWSDDSGGPSDEQYF | TGTGCCTGGAGCGACGATAGCGGGGGGCCCTCCGACGAGCAGTACTTC
TRBJ2-1 | TRBV5-4 | - | TRBD1 | CASSWGPGQTDNEQFF | TGTGCCAGCAGCTGGGGTCCGGGACAGACTGACAATGAGCAGTTCTTC
TRBJ1-2 | TRBV5-1 | - | TRBD1 | CASSFIASDRGNGYTF | TGCGCCAGCAGCTTCATCGCCTCCGACAGGGGTAATGGCTACACCTTC
TRBJ1-2 | TRBV28 | - | - | CARRPRRGYGYTF | TGTGCCAGGCGCCCCAGGCGAGGCTATGGCTACACCTTC
TRBJ1-1 | TRBV18 | - | - | CASSPLKGTPNTEAFF | TGTGCCAGCTCACCACTAAAGGGCACCCCGAACACTGAAGCTTTCTTT
TRBJ1-3 | TRBV9 | - | TRBD1 | CASSLGQGQNTIYF | TGTGCCAGCAGCTTGGGACAGGGCCAAAACACCATATATTTT
TRBJ1-1 | TRBV19 | once | - | CASSMGQENTEAFF | TGTGCCAGTAGTATGGGGCAGGAGAACACTGAAGCTTTCTTT
TRBJ2-5 | TRBV6-5 | - | TRBD1 | CASSAAVDRGETQYF | TGTGCCAGCAGTGCCGCCGTGGACAGGGGAGAGACCCAGTACTTC